The rows below give T cell receptor beta chains drawn from one sample of a study of shared clonotypes between healthy human individuals. Sequencing used immunoSEQ multiplex PCR; TCRdb keeps in-frame clones, though not all of them. The sample yields about 2,200,000 clones, about 93% seen once. Sample: naive CD8+ T cells from PBMCs. These receptors all stem from a young man in good health. Some clones in this sample may be carry-over from other donors' samples. CDR3s include the opening cysteine and the closing phenylalanine or tryptophan. Each record gives: clone size, D gene, CDR3 length, V gene, J gene, CDR3 protein, CDR3 DNA. A D gene is named only where the DNA matches it firmly. Size is stated for part of the rows, as once, few or many counts, or as a class when the clone is expanded.

clone_size: once; d_call: TRBD2; cdr3_length: 14; v_call: TRBV6-6; j_call: TRBJ2-5; cdr3_aa: CATSLAGVAETQYF; cdr3_nt: TGTGCCACATCACTAGCGGGAGTAGCAGAGACCCAGTACTTC
clone_size: NA; d_call: TRBD1; cdr3_length: 15; v_call: TRBV19; j_call: TRBJ1-4; cdr3_aa: CASSPRTGSNEKLFF; cdr3_nt: TGTGCCAGTAGTCCTCGGACAGGCAGTAATGAAAAACTGTTTTTT
clone_size: NA; d_call: NA; cdr3_length: 14; v_call: TRBV4-1; j_call: TRBJ1-1; cdr3_aa: CASRYPGRGTEAFF; cdr3_nt: TGCGCCAGCAGGTATCCGGGCCGGGGCACTGAAGCTTTCTTT
clone_size: NA; d_call: NA; cdr3_length: 13; v_call: TRBV7-2; j_call: TRBJ2-7; cdr3_aa: CASSLKGRSEQYF; cdr3_nt: TGTGCCAGCAGCTTAAAAGGGAGGAGCGAGCAGTACTTC
clone_size: NA; d_call: TRBD1; cdr3_length: 15; v_call: TRBV19; j_call: TRBJ1-5; cdr3_aa: CASSLTGYSNQPQHF; cdr3_nt: TGTGCCAGTAGTTTGACAGGGTATAGCAATCAGCCCCAGCATTTT
clone_size: NA; d_call: NA; cdr3_length: 13; v_call: TRBV4-1; j_call: TRBJ1-2; cdr3_aa: CASSQVGSYGYTF; cdr3_nt: TGCGCCAGCAGCCAAGTCGGCAGCTATGGCTACACCTTC
clone_size: NA; d_call: TRBD1; cdr3_length: 15; v_call: TRBV25-1; j_call: TRBJ2-2; cdr3_aa: CASGGQGTNTGELFF; cdr3_nt: TGTGCCAGCGGAGGACAGGGCACGAACACCGGGGAGCTGTTTTTT
clone_size: NA; d_call: TRBD2; cdr3_length: 16; v_call: TRBV7-9; j_call: TRBJ2-1; cdr3_aa: CASSLETGGFYNEQFF; cdr3_nt: TGTGCCAGCAGCTTGGAAACGGGGGGGTTCTACAATGAGCAGTTCTTC
clone_size: NA; d_call: TRBD1; cdr3_length: 16; v_call: TRBV4-3; j_call: TRBJ2-1; cdr3_aa: CASSQDWDREYNEQFF; cdr3_nt: TGCGCCAGCAGCCAAGATTGGGACAGGGAGTACAATGAGCAGTTCTTC
clone_size: few; d_call: NA; cdr3_length: 12; v_call: TRBV29-1; j_call: TRBJ1-1; cdr3_aa: CSVGGEDTEAFF; cdr3_nt: TGCAGCGTTGGGGGGGAGGACACTGAAGCTTTCTTT
clone_size: NA; d_call: NA; cdr3_length: 12; v_call: TRBV30; j_call: TRBJ2-1; cdr3_aa: CAWAEEYNEQFF; cdr3_nt: TGTGCCTGGGCAGAGGAGTACAATGAGCAGTTCTTC
clone_size: NA; d_call: TRBD2; cdr3_length: 14; v_call: TRBV11-2; j_call: TRBJ2-7; cdr3_aa: CASSSSGRPYEQYF; cdr3_nt: TGTGCCAGCAGCTCTAGCGGGAGGCCCTACGAGCAGTACTTC
clone_size: once; d_call: TRBD1; cdr3_length: 17; v_call: TRBV19; j_call: TRBJ1-1; cdr3_aa: CASSTNGQGVTNTEAFF; cdr3_nt: TGTGCCAGTAGTACCAACGGACAGGGGGTTACGAACACTGAAGCTTTCTTT
clone_size: NA; d_call: NA; cdr3_length: 13; v_call: TRBV28; j_call: TRBJ1-5; cdr3_aa: CASVDRGNQPQHF; cdr3_nt: TGTGCCAGCGTGGACAGAGGCAATCAGCCCCAGCATTTT
clone_size: NA; d_call: TRBD2; cdr3_length: 18; v_call: TRBV9; j_call: TRBJ2-1; cdr3_aa: CASSGTSGRPSSYNEQFF; cdr3_nt: TGTGCCAGCAGCGGGACTAGCGGGAGGCCGAGCTCCTACAATGAGCAGTTCTTC
clone_size: NA; d_call: NA; cdr3_length: 16; v_call: TRBV4-3; j_call: TRBJ1-4; cdr3_aa: CASSGWWTSLNEKLFF; cdr3_nt: TGCGCCAGCAGCGGGTGGTGGACGTCCCTTAATGAAAAACTGTTTTTT
clone_size: NA; d_call: NA; cdr3_length: 15; v_call: TRBV25-1; j_call: TRBJ2-5; cdr3_aa: CASSEYTGTQETQYF; cdr3_nt: TGTGCCAGCAGTGAATATACAGGAACCCAAGAGACCCAGTACTTC
clone_size: NA; d_call: TRBD1; cdr3_length: 14; v_call: TRBV2; j_call: TRBJ2-1; cdr3_aa: CASNGQGDRNEQFF; cdr3_nt: TGTGCCAGCAACGGACAGGGGGACCGCAATGAGCAGTTCTTC
clone_size: NA; d_call: NA; cdr3_length: 13; v_call: TRBV10-3; j_call: TRBJ2-7; cdr3_aa: CAISGGPSHEQYF; cdr3_nt: TGTGCCATCAGTGGCGGGCCGTCCCACGAGCAGTACTTC
clone_size: NA; d_call: TRBD1; cdr3_length: 13; v_call: TRBV2; j_call: TRBJ2-7; cdr3_aa: CASKNRDSYEQYF; cdr3_nt: TGTGCCAGCAAAAACCGGGACAGCTACGAGCAGTACTTC
clone_size: NA; d_call: TRBD1; cdr3_length: 15; v_call: TRBV7-6; j_call: TRBJ2-7; cdr3_aa: CASSPGVGQGYEQYF; cdr3_nt: TGTGCCAGCAGCCCGGGAGTGGGACAGGGGTACGAGCAGTACTTC
clone_size: NA; d_call: TRBD1; cdr3_length: 14; v_call: TRBV5-1; j_call: TRBJ2-7; cdr3_aa: CASSWGQGLNEQYF; cdr3_nt: TGCGCCAGCAGCTGGGGACAGGGATTGAACGAGCAGTACTTC
clone_size: NA; d_call: TRBD1; cdr3_length: 15; v_call: TRBV4-2; j_call: TRBJ1-4; cdr3_aa: CASSQEEGAGEKLFF; cdr3_nt: TGTGCCAGCAGCCAAGAGGAGGGGGCTGGTGAAAAACTGTTTTTT
clone_size: NA; d_call: NA; cdr3_length: 17; v_call: TRBV28; j_call: TRBJ2-3; cdr3_aa: CASSYHPTFTHTDTQYF; cdr3_nt: TGTGCCAGCAGCTACCACCCAACTTTTACCCACACAGATACGCAGTATTTT
clone_size: NA; d_call: TRBD1; cdr3_length: 15; v_call: TRBV19; j_call: TRBJ1-5; cdr3_aa: CASSRDREGDQPQHF; cdr3_nt: TGTGCCAGTAGTCGAGACAGGGAGGGAGATCAGCCCCAGCATTTT
clone_size: NA; d_call: NA; cdr3_length: 13; v_call: TRBV11-2; j_call: TRBJ2-7; cdr3_aa: CASSWESPYEQYF; cdr3_nt: TGTGCCAGCAGCTGGGAGAGCCCCTACGAGCAGTACTTC
clone_size: NA; d_call: NA; cdr3_length: 14; v_call: TRBV5-8; j_call: TRBJ1-5; cdr3_aa: CASSPGALRQPQHF; cdr3_nt: TGTGCCAGCAGCCCAGGCGCTTTGAGACAGCCCCAGCATTTT
clone_size: NA; d_call: NA; cdr3_length: 14; v_call: TRBV4-1; j_call: TRBJ2-3; cdr3_aa: CASSQTLNTDTQYF; cdr3_nt: TGCGCCAGCAGCCAAACCTTGAACACAGATACGCAGTATTTT
clone_size: NA; d_call: TRBD1; cdr3_length: 17; v_call: TRBV5-1; j_call: TRBJ1-1; cdr3_aa: CASSFNRGRGEVGEAFF; cdr3_nt: TGCGCCAGCAGCTTTAACAGGGGGCGCGGAGAAGTGGGAGAAGCTTTCTTT
clone_size: few; d_call: NA; cdr3_length: 11; v_call: TRBV6-5; j_call: TRBJ2-7; cdr3_aa: CASSTGVEQYF; cdr3_nt: TGTGCCAGCAGTACCGGCGTCGAGCAGTACTTC
clone_size: NA; d_call: NA; cdr3_length: 15; v_call: TRBV30; j_call: TRBJ2-1; cdr3_aa: CAWSPSGTLYNEQFF; cdr3_nt: TGTGCCTGGAGCCCATCCGGGACCCTCTACAATGAGCAGTTCTTC
clone_size: NA; d_call: NA; cdr3_length: 15; v_call: TRBV28; j_call: TRBJ2-5; cdr3_aa: CASSFVLAGGETQYF; cdr3_nt: TGTGCCAGCAGTTTCGTCCTCGCAGGGGGGGAGACCCAGTACTTC
clone_size: NA; d_call: NA; cdr3_length: 13; v_call: TRBV27; j_call: TRBJ2-1; cdr3_aa: CASRRSSYNEQFF; cdr3_nt: TGTGCCAGTCGGAGGAGCTCCTACAATGAGCAGTTCTTC
clone_size: NA; d_call: NA; cdr3_length: 15; v_call: TRBV27; j_call: TRBJ1-5; cdr3_aa: CASSLSWDSNQPQHF; cdr3_nt: TGTGCCAGCAGTTTATCTTGGGACAGCAATCAGCCCCAGCATTTT
clone_size: NA; d_call: NA; cdr3_length: 16; v_call: TRBV4-1; j_call: TRBJ1-2; cdr3_aa: CASSQEWGAAGYGYTF; cdr3_nt: TGCGCCAGCAGCCAAGAATGGGGGGCGGCAGGATATGGCTACACCTTC
clone_size: NA; d_call: TRBD2; cdr3_length: 17; v_call: TRBV28; j_call: TRBJ2-5; cdr3_aa: CASSISTSGRLQETQYF; cdr3_nt: TGTGCCAGCAGTATATCGACTAGCGGGAGGCTACAAGAGACCCAGTACTTC
clone_size: NA; d_call: NA; cdr3_length: 14; v_call: TRBV27; j_call: TRBJ2-7; cdr3_aa: CASSPDGGTYEQYF; cdr3_nt: TGTGCCAGCAGCCCTGACGGCGGCACCTACGAGCAGTACTTC
clone_size: NA; d_call: NA; cdr3_length: 13; v_call: TRBV7-9; j_call: TRBJ2-7; cdr3_aa: CASSLDGTYEQYF; cdr3_nt: TGTGCCAGCAGCTTGGACGGAACCTACGAGCAGTACTTC
clone_size: NA; d_call: TRBD2; cdr3_length: 18; v_call: TRBV4-1; j_call: TRBJ2-5; cdr3_aa: CASSQGEVLSGIEETQYF; cdr3_nt: TGCGCCAGCAGCCAAGGTGAAGTTCTGAGCGGGATAGAAGAGACCCAGTACTTC
clone_size: NA; d_call: NA; cdr3_length: 13; v_call: TRBV9; j_call: TRBJ2-1; cdr3_aa: CASRRAGADEQFF; cdr3_nt: TGTGCCAGCCGGCGGGCGGGGGCAGATGAGCAGTTCTTC
clone_size: NA; d_call: TRBD1; cdr3_length: 15; v_call: TRBV5-1; j_call: TRBJ2-2; cdr3_aa: CASTGTGARTGELFF; cdr3_nt: TGCGCCAGCACCGGGACAGGGGCGCGAACCGGGGAGCTGTTTTTT
clone_size: once; d_call: TRBD2; cdr3_length: 17; v_call: TRBV15; j_call: TRBJ2-2; cdr3_aa: CATSSHASGPPAGELFF; cdr3_nt: TGTGCCACCAGCAGCCACGCTAGCGGGCCGCCCGCCGGGGAGCTGTTTTTT
clone_size: NA; d_call: TRBD1; cdr3_length: 16; v_call: TRBV7-2; j_call: TRBJ1-5; cdr3_aa: CASSPRSRGPGQPQHF; cdr3_nt: TGTGCCAGCAGCCCCCGGTCGAGGGGGCCTGGTCAGCCCCAGCATTTT
clone_size: NA; d_call: NA; cdr3_length: 16; v_call: TRBV15; j_call: TRBJ2-5; cdr3_aa: CATSSAPTGRDETQYF; cdr3_nt: TGTGCCACCAGCAGCGCCCCGACAGGGAGGGATGAGACCCAGTACTTC
clone_size: NA; d_call: NA; cdr3_length: 16; v_call: TRBV28; j_call: TRBJ2-7; cdr3_aa: CASISESQSNSYEQYF; cdr3_nt: TGTGCCAGCATATCCGAAAGCCAGTCAAACTCCTACGAGCAGTACTTC
clone_size: few; d_call: NA; cdr3_length: 15; v_call: TRBV30; j_call: TRBJ1-1; cdr3_aa: CAWSAMIAPGTEAFF; cdr3_nt: TGTGCCTGGAGCGCAATGATCGCCCCCGGGACTGAAGCTTTCTTT
clone_size: NA; d_call: NA; cdr3_length: 16; v_call: TRBV15; j_call: TRBJ2-5; cdr3_aa: CATSRDPTGNWETQYF; cdr3_nt: TGTGCCACCAGCAGAGACCCAACGGGGAATTGGGAGACCCAGTACTTC
clone_size: NA; d_call: NA; cdr3_length: 14; v_call: TRBV7-6; j_call: TRBJ2-3; cdr3_aa: CASSFLGGTDTQYF; cdr3_nt: TGTGCCAGCAGCTTCCTAGGGGGAACAGATACGCAGTATTTT
clone_size: NA; d_call: TRBD2; cdr3_length: 16; v_call: TRBV5-3; j_call: TRBJ2-7; cdr3_aa: CARSLALGGRPDEQYF; cdr3_nt: TGTGCCAGAAGCTTGGCCCTGGGCGGGAGGCCCGACGAGCAGTACTTC
clone_size: once; d_call: NA; cdr3_length: 17; v_call: TRBV27; j_call: TRBJ2-1; cdr3_aa: CASTPWGGVSSYNEQFF; cdr3_nt: TGTGCCAGCACTCCTTGGGGTGGCGTGAGCTCCTACAATGAGCAGTTCTTC
clone_size: NA; d_call: NA; cdr3_length: 14; v_call: TRBV6-5; j_call: TRBJ2-1; cdr3_aa: CASSSLSSVNEQFF; cdr3_nt: TGTGCCAGCAGTTCCTTATCTTCAGTCAATGAGCAGTTCTTC
clone_size: NA; d_call: NA; cdr3_length: 15; v_call: TRBV27; j_call: TRBJ1-3; cdr3_aa: CASRGTGGSGNTIYF; cdr3_nt: TGTGCCAGCAGGGGTACAGGCGGCTCTGGAAACACCATATATTTT
clone_size: NA; d_call: NA; cdr3_length: 14; v_call: TRBV25-1; j_call: TRBJ1-3; cdr3_aa: CASSEWGIGNTIYF; cdr3_nt: TGTGCCAGCAGTGAATGGGGGATTGGAAACACCATATATTTT
clone_size: NA; d_call: NA; cdr3_length: 13; v_call: TRBV9; j_call: TRBJ2-1; cdr3_aa: CASSGGNPNEQFF; cdr3_nt: TGTGCCAGCAGCGGGGGGAATCCCAATGAGCAGTTCTTC
clone_size: NA; d_call: NA; cdr3_length: 13; v_call: TRBV27; j_call: TRBJ2-7; cdr3_aa: CASIGTDSYEQYF; cdr3_nt: TGTGCCAGCATAGGAACAGATTCCTACGAGCAGTACTTC